This T cell receptor (beta chain) comes out of a study of molecular identifiers for immune sequencing clone quantification. Making the bulk TCR libraries relied on previously described methods and listed TCR primers. In TCRdb, the PCR reads were re-called with MiXCR into one record per CDR3 protein. The sample shows 300,000 to 350,000 distinct CDR3 sequences, 20% to 25% of them seen only once. This clonotype showed up many times. The sorting of naive CD8 T cells used the CD8+CD4-CCR7+CD45RA+ phenotype. V shed 6 bases and J 2 bases; nucleotides not matched to a gene: 10. Germline lookup yields CDR1 MDHEN and CDR2 SYDVKM. This CDR3 comprises 16 residues.

Input material: naive CD8+ T cells from blood, with Jurkat cell RNA spiked in. Stated subset: FACS-sorted CD8+CD4-CCR7+CD45RA+ naive T cells. This clonotype was sampled from a human donor in good health. Some libraries in this study had Jurkat cell RNA spiked in. The chain employs TRBV28 and TRBJ2-3; 8 nucleotides align to TRBD2. CDR3 region: CASSRRWTSPTDTQYF. CDR3 sequence (DNA): TGTGCCAGCAGCCGGAGATGGACTAGCCCCACAGATACGCAGTATTTT.